This TCR beta chain emerged from a study of CD8+ T cells in alopecia areata. Combined cutaneous lymph node cells underwent sorting by CD4, CD8alpha, NKG2D, NKG2ACE and additional markers. This clone has a handful of counts. Gene names refer to mouse genes. The missing CDR3 end, 4 residues past where the read stops, is filled in from the germline J gene. This CDR3 is also generated by other DNA sequences in the sample. Germline CDR1 NNHNN, CDR2 SYGAGS (reference sequence). V dropped 2 bases and J dropped 0 bases, with 8 bases sitting between them. The CDR3 is 14 residues long. RNA was isolated and reverse transcribed to cDNA, the sequencing template. Profiled with immunoSEQ multiplex PCR; TCRdb holds only in-frame clones, not every one. The profile covers 200,000 to 300,000 clones, none occurring a single time.

What was sequenced was CD4+ T cells sorted from a lymph node. The receptor's source is a C3H/HeJ mouse with alopecia areata. The strain bears MHC haplotype H2-k. The chain recombines TRBV13-2 with TRBJ1-2; D may be TRBD1 (5 bases). The CDR3 bases that were read are TGTGCCAGCGGTGAGCAGGGTGCAAACTCC. As protein: CASGEQGANS. The CDR3 in full is CASGEQGANSDYTF.